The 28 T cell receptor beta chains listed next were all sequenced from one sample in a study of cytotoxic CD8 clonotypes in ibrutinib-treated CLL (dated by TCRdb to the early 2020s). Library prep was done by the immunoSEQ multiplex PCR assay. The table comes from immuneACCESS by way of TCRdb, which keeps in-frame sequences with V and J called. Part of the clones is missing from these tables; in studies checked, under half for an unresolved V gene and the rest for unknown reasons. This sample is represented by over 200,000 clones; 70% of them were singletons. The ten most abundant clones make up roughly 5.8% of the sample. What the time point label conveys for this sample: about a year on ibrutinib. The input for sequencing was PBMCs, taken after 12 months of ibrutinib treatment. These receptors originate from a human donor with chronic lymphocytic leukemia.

CDR3 region: CASSDPTGRNTIYF. The CDR3 bases are TGTGCCAGCAGTGATCCGACGGGAAGGAACACCATATATTTT. The J gene is TRBJ1-3, the V gene TRBV25-1; D unclear. This CDR3 is 14 amino acids long. Germline V gene sequence: CDR1 MGHDK, CDR2 SYGVNS. Trimming left V 3 bases short and J 7 bases short, with 13 bases between.

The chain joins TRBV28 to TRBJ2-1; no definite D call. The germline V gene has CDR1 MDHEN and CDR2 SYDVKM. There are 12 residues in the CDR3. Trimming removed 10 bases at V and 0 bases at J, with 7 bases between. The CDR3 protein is CATVSSYNEQFF. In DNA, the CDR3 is TGTGCCACCGTGAGCTCCTACAATGAGCAGTTCTTC.

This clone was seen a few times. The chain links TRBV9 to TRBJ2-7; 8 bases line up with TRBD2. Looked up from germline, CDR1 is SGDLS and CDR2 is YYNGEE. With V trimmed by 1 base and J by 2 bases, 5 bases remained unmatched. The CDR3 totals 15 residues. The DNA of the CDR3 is TGTGCCAGCAGCGTAACTCCGGGAGGGCCCTACGAGCAGTACTTC. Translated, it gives CASSVTPGGPYEQYF.

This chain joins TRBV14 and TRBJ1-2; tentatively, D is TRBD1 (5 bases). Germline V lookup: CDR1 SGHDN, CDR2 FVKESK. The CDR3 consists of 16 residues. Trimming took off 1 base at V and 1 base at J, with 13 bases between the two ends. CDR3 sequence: CASSQASGKGNYGYTF. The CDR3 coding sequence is TGTGCCAGCAGCCAAGCATCAGGGAAGGGTAACTATGGCTACACCTTC.

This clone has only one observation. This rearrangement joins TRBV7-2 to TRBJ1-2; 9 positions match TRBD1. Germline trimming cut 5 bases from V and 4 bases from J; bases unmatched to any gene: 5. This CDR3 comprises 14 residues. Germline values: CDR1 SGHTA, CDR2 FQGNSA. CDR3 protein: CASSPLGQGYGYTF. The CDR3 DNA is TGTGCCAGCAGCCCGCTGGGACAGGGCTATGGCTACACCTTC.

The CDR3 here is CASSQDWATYYGYTF. In DNA form, the CDR3 reads TGCGCCAGCAGCCAAGACTGGGCGACTTACTATGGCTACACCTTC. The chain recombines TRBV4-3 with TRBJ1-2; unclear D gene. Trimming shortened V by 0 bases and J by 3 bases, and 11 bases separated the two germline ends. CDR1 is LGHNA and CDR2 is YSLEER in the germline V gene. CDR3 length: 15 amino acids.

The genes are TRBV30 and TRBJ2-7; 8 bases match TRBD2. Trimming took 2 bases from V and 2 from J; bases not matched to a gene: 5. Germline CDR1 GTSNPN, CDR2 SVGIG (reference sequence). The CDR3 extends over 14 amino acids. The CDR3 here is CAWSQPAGAYEQYF. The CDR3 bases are TGTGCCTGGAGTCAACCAGCGGGGGCCTACGAGCAGTACTTC.

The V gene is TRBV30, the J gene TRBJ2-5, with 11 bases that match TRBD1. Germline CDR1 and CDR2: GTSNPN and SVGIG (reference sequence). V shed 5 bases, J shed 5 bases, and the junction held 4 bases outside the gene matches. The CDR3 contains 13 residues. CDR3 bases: TGTGCCTGGGGGACAGGGGGTTTGGAGACCCAGTACTTC. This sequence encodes CAWGTGGLETQYF.

The CDR3 DNA sequence: TGTGCCAGCAGCTGGACAGGGTCGGATCAGCCCCAGCATTTT. It codes for CASSWTGSDQPQHF. V usage is TRBV6-5 and J usage is TRBJ1-5; 8 bases fit TRBD1. Germline loops: CDR1 MNHEY, CDR2 SVGAGI. V gave up 6 bases and J gave up 5 bases; unmatched junction bases: 6. The CDR3 spans 14 residues.

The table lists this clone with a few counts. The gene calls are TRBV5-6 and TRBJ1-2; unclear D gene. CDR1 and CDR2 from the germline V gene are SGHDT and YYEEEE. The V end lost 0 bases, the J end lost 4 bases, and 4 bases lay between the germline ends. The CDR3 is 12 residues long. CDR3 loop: CASSLGGYGYTF. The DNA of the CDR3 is TGTGCCAGCAGCTTGGGGGGCTATGGCTACACCTTC. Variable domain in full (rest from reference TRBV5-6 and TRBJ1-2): DAGVTQSPTHLIKTRGQQVTLRCSPKSGHDTVSWYQQALGQGPQFIFQYYEEEERQRGNFPDRFSGHQFPNYSSELNVNALLLGDSALYLCASSLGGYGYTFGSGTRLTVV.

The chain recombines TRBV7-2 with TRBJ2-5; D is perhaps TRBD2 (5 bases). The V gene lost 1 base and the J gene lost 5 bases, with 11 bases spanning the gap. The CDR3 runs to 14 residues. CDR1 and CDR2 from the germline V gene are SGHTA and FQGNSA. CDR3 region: CASSLGGMGETQYF. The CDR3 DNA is TGTGCCAGCAGCTTAGGAGGGATGGGGGAGACCCAGTACTTC.

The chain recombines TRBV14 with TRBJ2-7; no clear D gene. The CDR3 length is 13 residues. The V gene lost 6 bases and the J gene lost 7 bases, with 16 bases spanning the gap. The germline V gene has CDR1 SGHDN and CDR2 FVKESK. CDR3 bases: TGTGCCAGCAGTCCTCAAGGGTCAGCGGAGCAGTACTTC. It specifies CASSPQGSAEQYF.

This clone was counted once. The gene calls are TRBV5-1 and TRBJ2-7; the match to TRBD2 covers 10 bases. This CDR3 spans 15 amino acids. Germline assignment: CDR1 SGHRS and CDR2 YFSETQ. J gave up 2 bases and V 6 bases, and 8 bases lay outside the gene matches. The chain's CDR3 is CASKEQTSGTYEQYF. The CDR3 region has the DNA TGCGCCAGCAAAGAACAAACTAGCGGGACCTACGAGCAGTACTTC. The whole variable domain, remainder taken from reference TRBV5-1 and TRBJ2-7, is KAGVTQTPRYLIKTRGQQVTLSCSPISGHRSVSWYQQTPGQGLQFLFEYFSETQRNKGNFPGRFSGRQFSNSRSEMNVSTLELGDSALYLCASKEQTSGTYEQYFGPGTRLTVT.

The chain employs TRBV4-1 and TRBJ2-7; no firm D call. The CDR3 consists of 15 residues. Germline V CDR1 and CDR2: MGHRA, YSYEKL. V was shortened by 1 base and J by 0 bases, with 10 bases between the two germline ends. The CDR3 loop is CASSQVKVSSYEQYF. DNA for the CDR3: TGCGCCAGCAGCCAAGTGAAGGTCAGCTCCTACGAGCAGTACTTC.

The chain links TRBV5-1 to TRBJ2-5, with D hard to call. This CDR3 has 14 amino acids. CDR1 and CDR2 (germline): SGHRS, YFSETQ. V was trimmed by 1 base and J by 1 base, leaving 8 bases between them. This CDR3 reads CASSLYGSQETQYF. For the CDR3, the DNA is TGCGCCAGCAGCTTGTACGGATCCCAAGAGACCCAGTACTTC.

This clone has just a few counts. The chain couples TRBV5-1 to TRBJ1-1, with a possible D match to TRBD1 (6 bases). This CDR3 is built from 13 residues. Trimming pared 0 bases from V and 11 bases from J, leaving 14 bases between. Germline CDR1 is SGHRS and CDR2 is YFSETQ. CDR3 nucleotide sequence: TGCGCCAGCAGCTTGGAGGGGACAATGTACGCTTTCTTT. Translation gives CASSLEGTMYAFF.

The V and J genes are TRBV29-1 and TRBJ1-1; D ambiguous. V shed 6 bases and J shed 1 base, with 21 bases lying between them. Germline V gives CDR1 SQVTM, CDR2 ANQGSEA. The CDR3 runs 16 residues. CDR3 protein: CSVLPFVGPSNTEAFF. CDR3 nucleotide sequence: TGCAGCGTCCTCCCCTTTGTTGGGCCATCGAACACTGAAGCTTTCTTT.

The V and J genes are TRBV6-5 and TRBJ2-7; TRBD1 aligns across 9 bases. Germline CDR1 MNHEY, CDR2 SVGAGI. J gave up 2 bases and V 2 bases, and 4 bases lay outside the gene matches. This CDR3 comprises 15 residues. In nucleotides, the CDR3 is TGTGCCAGCAGTTACGGCGGGACAGGGCCCTACGAGCAGTACTTC. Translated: CASSYGGTGPYEQYF.

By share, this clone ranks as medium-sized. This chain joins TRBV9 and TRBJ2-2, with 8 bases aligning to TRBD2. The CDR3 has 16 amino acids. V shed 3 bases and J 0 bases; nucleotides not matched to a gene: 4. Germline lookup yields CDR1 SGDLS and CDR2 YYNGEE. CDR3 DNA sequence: TGTGCCAGCAGCGCCCAAGCGGGGGCGAACACCGGGGAGCTGTTTTTT. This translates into CASSAQAGANTGELFF.

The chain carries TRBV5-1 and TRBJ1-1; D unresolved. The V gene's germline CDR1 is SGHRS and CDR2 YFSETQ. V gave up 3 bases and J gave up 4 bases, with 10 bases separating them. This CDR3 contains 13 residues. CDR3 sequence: CASSSQEFTEAFF. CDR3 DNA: TGCGCCAGCAGCTCCCAGGAGTTCACTGAAGCTTTCTTT.

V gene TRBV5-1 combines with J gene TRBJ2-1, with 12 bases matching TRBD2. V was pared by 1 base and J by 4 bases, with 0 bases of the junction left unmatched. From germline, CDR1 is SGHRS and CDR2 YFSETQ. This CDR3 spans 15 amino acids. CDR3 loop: CASSLLAGGYNEQFF. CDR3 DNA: TGCGCCAGCAGCTTGCTAGCGGGAGGGTACAATGAGCAGTTCTTC.

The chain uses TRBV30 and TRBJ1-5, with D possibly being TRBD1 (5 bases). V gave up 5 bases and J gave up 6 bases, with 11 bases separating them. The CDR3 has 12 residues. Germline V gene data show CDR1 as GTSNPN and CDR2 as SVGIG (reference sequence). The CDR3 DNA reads TGTGCCTGGTCGCAGGGAATTCAGCCCCAGCATTTT. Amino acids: CAWSQGIQPQHF.

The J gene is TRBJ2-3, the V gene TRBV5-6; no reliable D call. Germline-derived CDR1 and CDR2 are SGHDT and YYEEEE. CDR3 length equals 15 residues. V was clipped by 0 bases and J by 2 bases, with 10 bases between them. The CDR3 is CASSLDLGITDTQYF. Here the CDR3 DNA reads TGTGCCAGCAGCTTGGACCTAGGTATCACAGATACGCAGTATTTT.

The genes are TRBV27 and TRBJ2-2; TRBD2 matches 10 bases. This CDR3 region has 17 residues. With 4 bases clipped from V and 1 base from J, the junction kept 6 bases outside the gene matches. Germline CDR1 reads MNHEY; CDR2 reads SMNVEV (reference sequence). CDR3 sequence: CASSSGLARRNTGELFF. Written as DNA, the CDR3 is TGTGCCAGCAGTTCGGGACTAGCGAGAAGGAACACCGGGGAGCTGTTTTTT.

Here the CDR3 DNA reads TGTGCCAGCACCCCCCCACTCCTGGAAGGCTACACCTTC. Protein sequence: CASTPPLLEGYTF. V usage is TRBV6-6 and J usage is TRBJ1-2; D is unclear. Deletions cut 7 bases from V and 8 bases from J, with 17 bases between. The CDR3 loop spans 13 amino acids. Per the germline V gene, CDR1 is MNHNY and CDR2 is SVGAGI (reference sequence).

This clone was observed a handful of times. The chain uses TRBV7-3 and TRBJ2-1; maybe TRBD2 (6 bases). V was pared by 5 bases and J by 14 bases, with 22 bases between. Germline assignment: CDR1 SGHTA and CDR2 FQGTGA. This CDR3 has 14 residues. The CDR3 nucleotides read TGTGCCAGCAGCCTCGGGGGAGGCCTCGGAGGAGAGTTCTTC. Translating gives CASSLGGGLGGEFF. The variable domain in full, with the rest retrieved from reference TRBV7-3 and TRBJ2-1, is GAGVSQTPSNKVTEKGKYVELRCDPISGHTALYWYRQSLGQGPEFLIYFQGTGAADDSGLPNDRFFAVRPEGSVSTLKIQRTERGDSAVYLCASSLGGGLGGEFFGPGTRLTVL.

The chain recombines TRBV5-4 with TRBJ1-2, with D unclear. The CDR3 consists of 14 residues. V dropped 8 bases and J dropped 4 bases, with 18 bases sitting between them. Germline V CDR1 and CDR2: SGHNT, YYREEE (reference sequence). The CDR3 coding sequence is TGTGCCAGTAGAGGACGCCAAGGTTCCTATGGCTACACCTTC. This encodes CASRGRQGSYGYTF.

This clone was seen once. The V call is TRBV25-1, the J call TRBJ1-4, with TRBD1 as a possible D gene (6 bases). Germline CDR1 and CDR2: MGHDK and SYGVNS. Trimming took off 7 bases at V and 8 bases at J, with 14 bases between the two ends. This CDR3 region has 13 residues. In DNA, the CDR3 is TGTGCCAGCAAGGGGGGGCTGCGCGAAAAACTGTTTTTT. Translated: CASKGGLREKLFF.